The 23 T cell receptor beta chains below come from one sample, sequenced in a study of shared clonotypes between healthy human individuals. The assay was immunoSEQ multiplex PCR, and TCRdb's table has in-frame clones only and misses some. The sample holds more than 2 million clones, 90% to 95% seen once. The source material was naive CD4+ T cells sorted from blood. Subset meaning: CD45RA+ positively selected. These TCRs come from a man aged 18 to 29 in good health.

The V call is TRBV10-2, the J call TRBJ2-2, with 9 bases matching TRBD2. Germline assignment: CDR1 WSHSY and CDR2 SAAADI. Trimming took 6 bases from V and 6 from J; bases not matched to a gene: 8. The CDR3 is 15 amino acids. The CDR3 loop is CASRSLQRGAGELFF. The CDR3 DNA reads TGCGCCAGCAGGTCCCTCCAGCGGGGGGCCGGGGAGCTGTTTTTT.

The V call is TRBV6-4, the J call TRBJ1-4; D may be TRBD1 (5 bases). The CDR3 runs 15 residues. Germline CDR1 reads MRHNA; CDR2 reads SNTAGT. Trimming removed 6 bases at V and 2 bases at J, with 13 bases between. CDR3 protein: CASSPSQATNEKLFF. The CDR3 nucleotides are TGTGCCAGCAGCCCCTCACAGGCCACTAATGAAAAACTGTTTTTT.

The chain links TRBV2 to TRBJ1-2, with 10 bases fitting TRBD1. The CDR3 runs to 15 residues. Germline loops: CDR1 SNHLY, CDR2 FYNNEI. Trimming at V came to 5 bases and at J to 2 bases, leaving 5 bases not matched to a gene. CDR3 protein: CASSYLDRGNYGYTF. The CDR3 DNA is TGTGCCAGCAGTTACTTGGACAGGGGGAACTATGGCTACACCTTC.

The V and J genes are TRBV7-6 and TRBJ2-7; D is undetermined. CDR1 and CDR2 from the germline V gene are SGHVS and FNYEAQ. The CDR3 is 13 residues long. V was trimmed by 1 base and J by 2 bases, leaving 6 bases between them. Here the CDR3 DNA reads TGTGCCAGCAGCTTAGTGGCTACCTACGAGCAGTACTTC. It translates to CASSLVATYEQYF.

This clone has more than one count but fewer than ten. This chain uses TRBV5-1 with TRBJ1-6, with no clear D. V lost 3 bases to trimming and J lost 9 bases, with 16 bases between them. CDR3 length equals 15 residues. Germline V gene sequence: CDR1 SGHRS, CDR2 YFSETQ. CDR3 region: CASSSEGRSGSPLHF. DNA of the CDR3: TGCGCCAGCAGCTCGGAAGGCAGGTCGGGTTCACCCCTCCACTTT.

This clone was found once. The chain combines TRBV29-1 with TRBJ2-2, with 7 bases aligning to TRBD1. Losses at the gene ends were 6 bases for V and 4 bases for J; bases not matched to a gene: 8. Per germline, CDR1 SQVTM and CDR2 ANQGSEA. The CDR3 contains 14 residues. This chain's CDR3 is CSVPTGSITGELFF. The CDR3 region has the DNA TGCAGCGTGCCGACAGGGTCTATCACCGGGGAGCTGTTTTTT.

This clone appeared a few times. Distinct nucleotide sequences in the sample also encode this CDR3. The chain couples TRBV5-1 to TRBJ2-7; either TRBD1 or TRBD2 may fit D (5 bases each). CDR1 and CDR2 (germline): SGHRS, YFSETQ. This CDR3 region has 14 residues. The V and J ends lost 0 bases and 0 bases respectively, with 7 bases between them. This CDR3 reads CASSLAGSSYEQYF. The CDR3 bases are TGCGCCAGCAGCTTGGCAGGGAGCTCCTACGAGCAGTACTTC.

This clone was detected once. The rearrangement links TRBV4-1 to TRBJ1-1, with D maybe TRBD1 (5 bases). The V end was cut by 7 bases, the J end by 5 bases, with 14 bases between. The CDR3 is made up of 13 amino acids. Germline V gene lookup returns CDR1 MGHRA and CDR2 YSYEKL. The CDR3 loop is CASTLGGATEAFF. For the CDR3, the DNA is TGCGCCAGCACCTTAGGAGGGGCGACTGAAGCTTTCTTT.

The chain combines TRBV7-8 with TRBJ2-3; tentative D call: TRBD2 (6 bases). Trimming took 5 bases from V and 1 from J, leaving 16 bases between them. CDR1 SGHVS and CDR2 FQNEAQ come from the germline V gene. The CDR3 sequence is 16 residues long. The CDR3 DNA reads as TGTGCCAGCAGCCAAGGAGGGTCTAGCCGCACAGATACGCAGTATTTT. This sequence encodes CASSQGGSSRTDTQYF.

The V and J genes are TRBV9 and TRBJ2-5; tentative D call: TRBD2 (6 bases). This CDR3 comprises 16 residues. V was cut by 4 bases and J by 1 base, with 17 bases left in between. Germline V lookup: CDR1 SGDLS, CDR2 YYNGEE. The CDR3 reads CASSPGKVGGQETQYF. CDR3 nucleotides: TGTGCCAGCAGCCCGGGGAAGGTGGGAGGCCAAGAGACCCAGTACTTC.

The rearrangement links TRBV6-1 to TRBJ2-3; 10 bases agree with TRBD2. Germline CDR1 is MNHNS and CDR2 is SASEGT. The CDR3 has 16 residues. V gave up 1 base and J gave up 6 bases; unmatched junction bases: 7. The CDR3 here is CASSEGSGGALDTQYF. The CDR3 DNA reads TGTGCCAGCAGTGAAGGAAGCGGGGGGGCTTTGGATACGCAGTATTTT.

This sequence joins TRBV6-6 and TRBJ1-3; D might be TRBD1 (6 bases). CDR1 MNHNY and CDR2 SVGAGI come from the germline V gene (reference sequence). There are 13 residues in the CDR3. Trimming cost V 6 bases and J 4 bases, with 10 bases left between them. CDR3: CASSTGQGNTIYF. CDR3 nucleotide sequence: TGTGCCAGCAGCACAGGGCAAGGAAACACCATATATTTT.

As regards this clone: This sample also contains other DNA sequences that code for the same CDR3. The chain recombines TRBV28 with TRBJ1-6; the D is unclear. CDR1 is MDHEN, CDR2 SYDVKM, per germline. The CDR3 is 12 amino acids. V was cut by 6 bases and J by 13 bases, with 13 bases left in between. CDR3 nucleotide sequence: TGTGCCAGCAGCCCCTTGGAATCCCCCCTCCACTTT. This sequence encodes CASSPLESPLHF.

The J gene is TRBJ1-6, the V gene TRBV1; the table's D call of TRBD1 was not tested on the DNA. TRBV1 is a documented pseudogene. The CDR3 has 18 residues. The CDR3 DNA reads TGCACCAGCAGCCAAGAAGGGGGCACGAGCTCCTATAATTCACCCCTCCACTTT. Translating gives CTSSQEGGTSSYNSPLHF.

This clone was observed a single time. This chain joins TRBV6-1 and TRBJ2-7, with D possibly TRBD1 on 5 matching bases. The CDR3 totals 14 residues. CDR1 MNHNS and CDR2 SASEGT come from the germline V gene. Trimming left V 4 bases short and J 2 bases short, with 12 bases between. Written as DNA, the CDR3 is TGTGCCAGCAGTGGTGCAGGGCCACCCTACGAGCAGTACTTC. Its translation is CASSGAGPPYEQYF.

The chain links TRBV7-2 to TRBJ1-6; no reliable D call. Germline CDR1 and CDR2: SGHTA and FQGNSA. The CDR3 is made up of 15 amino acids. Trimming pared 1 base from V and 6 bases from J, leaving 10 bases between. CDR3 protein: CASSLDRAGNSPLHF. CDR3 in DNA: TGTGCCAGCAGCTTAGATCGGGCCGGTAATTCACCCCTCCACTTT.

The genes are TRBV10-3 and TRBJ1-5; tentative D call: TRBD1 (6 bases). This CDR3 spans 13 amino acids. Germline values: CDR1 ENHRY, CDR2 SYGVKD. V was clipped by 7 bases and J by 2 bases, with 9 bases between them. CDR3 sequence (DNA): TGTGCCATCAACGCAGGGGGCAATCAGCCCCAGCATTTT. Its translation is CAINAGGNQPQHF.

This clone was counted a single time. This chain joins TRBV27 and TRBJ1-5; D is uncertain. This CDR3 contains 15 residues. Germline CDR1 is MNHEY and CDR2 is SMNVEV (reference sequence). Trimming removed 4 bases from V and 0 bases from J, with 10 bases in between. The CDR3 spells CASSYRLDSNQPQHF. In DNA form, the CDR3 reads TGTGCCAGCAGTTACCGACTGGATAGCAATCAGCCCCAGCATTTT.

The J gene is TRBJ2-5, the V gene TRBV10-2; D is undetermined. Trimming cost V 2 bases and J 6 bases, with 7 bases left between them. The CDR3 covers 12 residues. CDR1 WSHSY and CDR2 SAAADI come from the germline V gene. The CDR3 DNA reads TGCGCCAGCAGTGAGGGGTTACAGACCCAGTACTTC. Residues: CASSEGLQTQYF.

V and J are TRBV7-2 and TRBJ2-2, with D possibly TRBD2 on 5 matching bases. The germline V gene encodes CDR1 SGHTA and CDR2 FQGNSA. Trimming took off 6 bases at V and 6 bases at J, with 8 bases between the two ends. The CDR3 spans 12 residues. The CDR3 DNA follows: TGTGCCAGCAGATCGGGATCCGGGGAGCTGTTTTTT. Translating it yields CASRSGSGELFF.

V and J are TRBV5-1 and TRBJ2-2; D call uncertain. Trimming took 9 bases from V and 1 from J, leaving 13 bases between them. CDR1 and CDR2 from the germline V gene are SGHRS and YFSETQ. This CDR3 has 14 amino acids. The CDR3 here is CATQLDGNTGELFF. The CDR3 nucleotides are TGCGCCACCCAGCTCGACGGGAACACCGGGGAGCTGTTTTTT.

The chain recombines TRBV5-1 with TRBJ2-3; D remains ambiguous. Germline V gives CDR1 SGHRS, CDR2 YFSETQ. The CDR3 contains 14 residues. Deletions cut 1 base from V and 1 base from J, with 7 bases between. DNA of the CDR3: TGCGCCAGCAGCTTGCCTAAAGGCACAGATACGCAGTATTTT. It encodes CASSLPKGTDTQYF.

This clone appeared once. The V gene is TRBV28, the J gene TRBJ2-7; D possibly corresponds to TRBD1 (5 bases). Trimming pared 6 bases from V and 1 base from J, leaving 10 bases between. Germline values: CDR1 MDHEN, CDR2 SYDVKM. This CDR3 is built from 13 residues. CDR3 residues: CASSLKGSYEQYF. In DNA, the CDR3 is TGTGCCAGCAGCCTAAAGGGGTCCTACGAGCAGTACTTC.